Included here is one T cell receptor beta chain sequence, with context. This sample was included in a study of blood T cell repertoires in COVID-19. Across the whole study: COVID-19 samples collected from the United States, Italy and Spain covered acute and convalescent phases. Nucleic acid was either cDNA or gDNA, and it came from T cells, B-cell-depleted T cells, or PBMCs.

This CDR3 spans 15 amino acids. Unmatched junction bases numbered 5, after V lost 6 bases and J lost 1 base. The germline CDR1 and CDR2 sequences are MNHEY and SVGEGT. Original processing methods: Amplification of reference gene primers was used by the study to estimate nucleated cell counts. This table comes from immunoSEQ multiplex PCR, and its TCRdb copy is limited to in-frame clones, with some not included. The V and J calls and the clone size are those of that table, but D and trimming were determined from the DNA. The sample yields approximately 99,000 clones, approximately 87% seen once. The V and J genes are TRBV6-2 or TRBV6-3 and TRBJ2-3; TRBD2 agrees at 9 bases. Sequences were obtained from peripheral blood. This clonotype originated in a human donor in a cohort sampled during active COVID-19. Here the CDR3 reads CASSRLAVGTDTQYF. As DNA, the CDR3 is TGTGCCAGCAGCAGACTAGCGGTGGGCACAGATACGCAGTATTTT.